The rows below give T cell receptor beta chains drawn from one sample of a study of CD8+ T cells in alopecia areata. This table comes from immunoSEQ multiplex PCR, and its TCRdb copy is limited to in-frame clones, with some not included. The repertoire has 150,000 to 200,000 clones, roughly 60% of them found once; the top ten carry under 1.2%. Sequencing used CD4+ T cells sorted from blood, obtained at week 24, from a patient treated with tofacitinib. The receptors shown here come from a human donor with alopecia areata. Each CDR3 is given with its conserved first and last residue. Fields, in order: J gene, clone size, V gene, D gene, CDR3 DNA, CDR3 protein. A D gene is named only where the DNA matches it firmly. The size field is filled for only some rows; it gives once, few, many or a size class.

>TRBJ2-1|NA|TRBV7-9|NA
TGTGCCAGCAGCCCCGCCTCCTACAATGAGCAGTTCTTC
CASSPASYNEQFF
>TRBJ2-3|NA|TRBV9|TRBD2
TGTGCCAGCAGCCCCGACCCCGGGACTAGCGGGGGAGGTACGCAGTATTTT
CASSPDPGTSGGGTQYF
>TRBJ2-5|NA|TRBV11-2|TRBD1
TGTGCCAGCAGCTTACCGAAACAGGGGGCGGCGTCCCAACAGACCCAGTACTTC
CASSLPKQGAASQQTQYF
>TRBJ1-1|NA|TRBV30|NA
TGTGCCTGGAGTGTCAACAGGGACTCCGCTGAAGCTTTCTTT
CAWSVNRDSAEAFF
>TRBJ1-5|NA|TRBV30|NA
TGTGCCTGGAGTGTGGGGAGACAGCCCCAGCATTTT
CAWSVGRQPQHF
>TRBJ1-1|NA|TRBV29-1|NA
TGCAGCGTTGCCCGGAACGCTGAAGCTTTCTTT
CSVARNAEAFF
>TRBJ2-7|NA|TRBV2|NA
TGTGCCAGCTCCCTTGAGGGTGCGGCCTACGAGCAGTACTTC
CASSLEGAAYEQYF
>TRBJ1-2|few|TRBV29-1|NA
TGCAGCGTTGAGCCAGGTGGAGGCCCCTGGGGCTACACCTTC
CSVEPGGGPWGYTF
>TRBJ2-7|many|TRBV7-2|TRBD2
TGTGCCAGCAGCTTTAGCAGAGGACTAGCGGGGACCGAGCAGTACTTC
CASSFSRGLAGTEQYF
>TRBJ1-5|NA|TRBV23-1|TRBD1
TGCGCCAGCAGTCCCGGTGACAGGGGGCTGCATCAGCCCCAGCATTTT
CASSPGDRGLHQPQHF
>TRBJ2-3|few|TRBV6-5|NA
TGTGCCAGCAGAGGCCCGAGTTCGTCAGCGCAGTATTTT
CASRGPSSSAQYF
>TRBJ2-7|many|TRBV7-2|NA
TGTGCCAGCAGCTTCGCTAGGCTTAACGAGCAGTACTTC
CASSFARLNEQYF
>TRBJ1-5|NA|TRBV27|NA
TGTGCCAGCAGGCTCCAAGGGACCAAGCTTCAGCAGCCCCAGCATTTT
CASRLQGTKLQQPQHF
>TRBJ1-2|NA|TRBV27|NA
TGTGCCAGCAGTTTAAATGAGAGGGAGGGCTACACCTTC
CASSLNEREGYTF
>TRBJ1-5|NA|TRBV5-6|NA
TGTGCCAGCAGCTTAGGTCCAGGCATCAATCAGCCCCAGCATTTT
CASSLGPGINQPQHF
>TRBJ1-5|medium-sized|TRBV29-1|TRBD1
TGCAGCGTTCGCCTCCCCGGGACAGGCGGAGGTGGGCCCCAGCATTTT
CSVRLPGTGGGGPQHF
>TRBJ2-3|NA|TRBV30|NA
TGTGCCTGGAGGGGGGACTCCGATACGCAGTATTTT
CAWRGDSDTQYF
>TRBJ2-1|NA|TRBV29-1|NA
TGCAGCGTCCACGGGGAGGTACCGTTCTTC
CSVHGEVPFF
>TRBJ2-2|NA|TRBV4-3|NA
TGCGCCAGCAGCCAAGCATATGGCGGGGAGCTGTTTTTT
CASSQAYGGELFF
>TRBJ1-4|NA|TRBV4-1|NA
TGCGCCAGCAGCCAAGATACGGGTATCCAGGGGGAAAAACTGTTTTTT
CASSQDTGIQGEKLFF
>TRBJ1-2|NA|TRBV15|NA
TGTGCCACCAGCAGAGGAAGGACAGCGGGTAGCTATGGCTACACCTTC
CATSRGRTAGSYGYTF
>TRBJ2-5|NA|TRBV6-5|TRBD1
TGTGCCAGCAGTTACGGGACAGGGGGTGTAGAGACCCAGTACTTC
CASSYGTGGVETQYF
>TRBJ1-6|NA|TRBV6-6|NA
TGTGCCAGCAGTCTGGCGGATTCACCCCTCCACTTT
CASSLADSPLHF
>TRBJ2-7|NA|TRBV29-1|NA
TGCAGCGTTGGTAGTACAGGGCGGTACGAGCAGTACTTC
CSVGSTGRYEQYF
>TRBJ2-1|NA|TRBV5-1|NA
TGCGCCAGCAGCTTGGAACCGCGGGAGCAGTTCTTC
CASSLEPREQFF
>TRBJ1-1|NA|TRBV2|NA
TGTGCCAGCAAGACAGAACGGAACACTGAAGCTTTCTTT
CASKTERNTEAFF
>TRBJ2-3|NA|TRBV29-1|NA
TGCAGCGTTGAAGGGCGCGCAGATACGCAGTATTTT
CSVEGRADTQYF
>TRBJ2-1|NA|TRBV7-8|NA
TGTGCCAGCAGCTTAGTCCTGAGCTCCTACAATGAGCAGTTCTTC
CASSLVLSSYNEQFF
>TRBJ2-7|NA|TRBV9|TRBD1
TGTGCCAGCAGCGTAGGGGACAGGGAATACTACGAGCAGTACTTC
CASSVGDREYYEQYF
>TRBJ2-7|few|TRBV10-2|TRBD1
TGCGCCAGCAGTGATCGGACAGGCTACGAGCAGTACTTC
CASSDRTGYEQYF
>TRBJ2-7|NA|TRBV4-3|NA
TGCGCCAGCAGCCAAGAGACAGGAACCGAGCAGTACTTC
CASSQETGTEQYF
>TRBJ2-2|NA|TRBV4-3|TRBD1
TGCGCCAGCAGCCAAGATGTAGGACAGGGAGGTTTAAGAAACACCGGGGAGCTGTTTTTT
CASSQDVGQGGLRNTGELFF
>TRBJ2-5|NA|TRBV30|TRBD2
TGTGCCTGGAAACTAACCCCTAGCGGGGGGGAAGAGACCCAGTACTTC
CAWKLTPSGGEETQYF
>TRBJ1-5|NA|TRBV25-1|TRBD1
TGTGCCAGCAGTGAATCCGGGACAGGGCATAGCAATCAGCCCCAGCATTTT
CASSESGTGHSNQPQHF
>TRBJ1-2|NA|TRBV2|NA
TGTGCCAGCAGTGAAGGGCGGGGGAACTATGGCTACACCTTC
CASSEGRGNYGYTF
>TRBJ1-6|NA|TRBV7-9|TRBD1
TGTGCCAGCAGCGATAGAGGGACAGGAACGGGTGAATCACCCCTCCACTTT
CASSDRGTGTGESPLHF
>TRBJ1-2|once|TRBV5-1|NA
TGCGCCAGCAGCTTTCAGGATAACTATGGCTACACCTTC
CASSFQDNYGYTF
>TRBJ2-2|NA|TRBV29-1|TRBD1
TGCAGCGTTGGGACAGGGGGCTCCGGGGAGCTGTTTTTT
CSVGTGGSGELFF
>TRBJ1-6|NA|TRBV4-2|TRBD1
TGTGCCAGCAGCACCCGACAGGGGTTATCCCTCCAGAATTCACCCCTCCACTTT
CASSTRQGLSLQNSPLHF
>TRBJ2-3|once|TRBV7-3|TRBD2
TGTGCCAGCAGCCTAAGCGGGGGGGCCGATACGCAGTATTTT
CASSLSGGADTQYF
>TRBJ1-2|few|TRBV4-1|TRBD1
TGCGCCAGCAGCCAACTTACAGGGGGCGAGAACTATGGCTACACCTTC
CASSQLTGGENYGYTF
>TRBJ2-5|NA|TRBV11-2|TRBD1
TGTGCCAGCAGCTGGCGGACAGGGGCCAACCAAGAGACCCAGTACTTC
CASSWRTGANQETQYF
>TRBJ1-1|NA|TRBV29-1|NA
TGCAGCTTAAGTAGAGGGGGGGTGAACACTGAAGCTTTCTTT
CSLSRGGVNTEAFF
>TRBJ2-1|NA|TRBV7-2|TRBD2
TGTGCCAGCAGCTTAAGGCGGGGGGCTTACAATGAGCAGTTCTTC
CASSLRRGAYNEQFF
>TRBJ1-1|few|TRBV27|NA
TGTGCCAGCAGTTCCGTAATGAACACTGAAGCTTTCTTT
CASSSVMNTEAFF